The T cell receptor beta chain described here comes from a study of cytomegalovirus exposure and HLA in healthy donors (dated by TCRdb to about 2017). For the study in its entirety: According to an earlier analysis of a few hundred of the donors, some 170 million T cells yielded 90 million to 130 million unique TCR beta sequences and approximately 300 Gb of sequence data. Around 330 gigabases of sequencing data and around 85 million unique TCR sequences made up an early release that covered approximately 620 HLA-typed donors. The genetic ancestry cluster associated with self-reported Caucasian donors included about 81% of the roughly 410 genotyped donors. The study aimed to test whether signatures of past pathogen exposure could be identified by cataloging public T cell receptors. The T cell repertoires of around 730 subjects were profiled by immunosequencing and related to cytomegalovirus serostatus. Along with the approximately 620-subject first cohort, a separate validation cohort of over a hundred different subjects was used. The study combined high-throughput TCR immunosequencing, statistical association of individual TCRs with disease status, and machine learning to predict cytomegalovirus infection status. To study patterns of TCR occurrence, a later analysis re-analyzed previously published TCR beta repertoires from 650 to 750 donors and added high-resolution HLA genotyping. Rather than drawing on any new phenotypic data, the later analysis identified candidate immune exposures from TCR beta sequences and the way those sequences occurred across donors. An earlier analysis of approximately 580 of the donors used high-throughput TCR beta sequencing to judge whether each TCR beta V gene segment behaved as functional or pseudogenic. Donor age, sex, ethnicity and CMV serostatus were compiled alongside the repertoire data. Genome-wide SNP genotypes for about three fifths of the roughly 670 donors were used in a later genetic analysis, which treated that subset as a discovery cohort. All discovery cohort repertoires had been generated on a single sequencing platform. Class I and class II HLA loci were covered by the typing at four-digit resolution. The number of typed donors differed by locus: roughly 629-640 for A, B, C, DRB1 and DQB1; some 540 for DQA1; some 610 for DPA1; and some 450 for DPB1. Roughly 5 DR-DQ haplotypes were handled as single units for association and clustering because linkage in the cohort was strong. Among 300 to 450 genotyped donors of the cohort, an average of around 240,000 unique TCR beta nucleotide sequences were sequenced per donor, about a sixth of them non-productive.

Preparation of the library involved the immunoSEQ multiplex PCR assay. For the multiplex PCR, a mixture combining 60 forward primers for TCR Vbeta segments and 13 reverse primers for TCR Jbeta segments was used. Amplification of the CDR3 region of rearranged TCR beta genes was performed with a multiplex PCR assay on genomic DNA. On the Illumina HiSeq System, the amplified TCR beta libraries were sequenced as 87-base-pair reads. The study's processing was this. Across the 670 or so repertoires, a later analysis counted some 81 million unique TCR beta chains, around 10 million of which were shared by at least two donors. A nearest-neighbor algorithm error-corrected the raw reads and collapsed the reads into unique sequences, merging closely related sequences to remove PCR and sequencing errors. V, D and J gene segments were assigned by aligning CDR3 sequences to IMGT reference sequences. Each retained sequence needed at least a six-nucleotide match to both a V gene segment and a J gene segment. Rearrangements were called productive when the CDR3 lacked stop codons and stayed in frame with V and J; all others were non-productive. Following IMGT convention, CDR3 was defined as the stretch from the second conserved V-encoded cysteine up to the conserved J-encoded phenylalanine. The earlier analysis of 450 to 750 of the donors excluded any sequence lacking an unambiguous match to a single V gene segment. An earlier analysis of a few hundred of the donors called V segments functional above 56.7% productive rearrangements and segregating when the between-donor standard deviation exceeded 5%. A statistical classification framework was developed to diagnose cytomegalovirus status using the catalog of TCR beta chain sequences. In a later analysis, TCR nucleotide sequences were compared against IMGT/GENE-DB human TR gene sequences so that V and J genes could be assigned. A later analysis assigned CDR3 sequences and most-parsimonious VDJ recombination scenarios with the TCRdist pipeline. In a later analysis, each TCR beta chain was defined by its CDR3 amino acid sequence together with its V-gene family, and reads without a unique V-gene family were excluded. In a later analysis, nearly 600 highly shared, low-generation-probability nucleotide sequences were removed to address suspected cross-contamination and a sequencing artifact. A later analysis calculated a clonal expansion index for each public chain from normalized within-repertoire ranks of inferred template counts. Generation probabilities in a later analysis came from a VDJ recombination model fitted to out-of-frame rearrangements, and those results were checked against IGoR. In a later analysis, TCR-TCR, TCR-HLA and TCR-CMV co-occurrence was scored with hypergeometric tests, and a repertoire-size bias correction was applied to TCR pairs. False discovery rates were estimated in a later analysis by permuting HLA or CMV assignments 20 times. In a later analysis, co-occurring TCRs were grouped using DBSCAN, with TCRdist sequence similarity added in when clustering inside HLA-allele-positive subsets. Co-occurrence clustering excluded repertoires with fewer than 30,000 or more than 120,000 public chains, plus five with anomalous nucleotide sharing. The immuneACCESS repertoire file appears here via TCRdb, limited to in-frame rearrangements. These files lack a portion of the clones; in checked studies, under half of the deficit traces to unresolved V genes, and the cause of the others is not known. V, J and clone size derive from that table, while D and trimming were established from the DNA sequence. This sample's records show around 140,000 clones. The ten largest account for over 1.5% of the sample.

On the study overall, not on this receptor specifically: According to a later genetic analysis, donors in an Asian-associated ancestry cluster had fewer N-insertions in productive TCRs than the roughly 660-donor mean. HLA typing was unavailable for some donors at each locus, so association tests used only the typed subset. This cohort had only TCR beta chains sequenced, and the lack of alpha or paired-chain data limited which features could be detected. The sequencing pipeline was judged likely to have produced a cluster of highly shared sequence variants as a technical artifact. A later analysis found that TCR association rates varied across HLA loci, with DRB1 alleles showing the most associated TCRs and HLA-C alleles the fewest. CMV serostatus was the only immune exposure information available for the cohort. A further reported finding was that TCR beta sequences accurately predicted the HLA-A and HLA-B alleles for most subjects in the first cohort. The study gave a list of roughly 150 TCR beta chains associated with cytomegalovirus. In both the original and validation cohorts, the classifier was reported to diagnose cytomegalovirus status with high specificity and sensitivity. While some public TCRs were present in many individuals, most TCR sequences turned up only very rarely across donors. A later analysis associated about 17,000 TCR beta sequences with specific HLA alleles at a false discovery rate of 0.05. Sequencing depth was assumed to be roughly uniform across donors in the presence/absence analyses, though that assumption may not hold. An earlier analysis of some 560 of the donors showed that most TCR beta V segments appeared in productive rearrangements either about 87% or about 30% of the time, which broadly matched IMGT annotations. The authors suggested that the approach could potentially be generalized to other disease states and immunological phenotypes. Compared with equally common non-associated chains, HLA-associated TCR beta chains in a later analysis were more clonally expanded and had lower generation probabilities. Linkage disequilibrium might explain the correlated functional status among segregating V segments, but an unknown experimental factor could not be ruled out. When HLA alleles, especially DR and DQ, strongly co-occurred, attributing TCR associations to individual alleles was difficult. Seventeen rarely observed V segments, including chromosome 9 orphons, were excluded from the earlier analysis of about 600 of the donors because counts were too low. According to a later analysis, parvovirus B19, influenza, CMV and Epstein-Barr virus appeared linked to several top co-occurrence clusters. Some IMGT-functional V segments, including TRBV6-2 and TRBV6-3, could not be distinguished by the 87-base-pair reads and were therefore excluded. In vitro tests confirmed that a few of the cytomegalovirus-associated TCR beta chains recognize cytomegalovirus antigens. An association between a missense DCLRE1C variant and V-gene and J-gene trimming of TCR beta chains was found in a later genetic analysis and replicated in an independent cohort. A later analysis found that most CMV-associated TCR beta chains appeared HLA-restricted, with HLA associations seemingly driven largely by CMV exposure.

V loses 0 bases at its end and J loses 2 bases; junction bases beyond the gene matches: 10. In the germline V gene, CDR1 corresponds to SGHTA and CDR2 to FQGNSA. From its cysteine to its phenylalanine, the CDR3 spans 19 amino acids. CDR3 DNA is the only sequence kept; it has 57 bases, read in frame from the first base. The cohort comprised around 700 healthy bone marrow donors. At the time of sampling, all cohort members were nominally healthy, though unrecorded immune exposures were likely present. The donor was CMV seropositive and was included in the group of 300 or so seropositive cohort members. A peripheral blood sample was collected from each donor, and TCR beta sequencing was performed on peripheral blood mononuclear cells. The Qiagen DNeasy Blood Extraction Kit was used to extract genomic DNA from the blood cell samples. In the case of this clone: Its antigen specificity is not known.

The chain was built from TRBV7-2 and TRBJ2-3; TRBD2 fits 11 bases in the junction. Sequences were obtained from PBMCs. This clonotype was obtained from a woman aged 35 to 49 in good health and CMV-seropositive. CDR3 reads: CASSLAVALAGGDTDTQYF. The DNA sequence reads TGTGCCAGCAGCTTAGCGGTCGCGCTAGCGGGAGGAGACACAGATACGCAGTATTTT.